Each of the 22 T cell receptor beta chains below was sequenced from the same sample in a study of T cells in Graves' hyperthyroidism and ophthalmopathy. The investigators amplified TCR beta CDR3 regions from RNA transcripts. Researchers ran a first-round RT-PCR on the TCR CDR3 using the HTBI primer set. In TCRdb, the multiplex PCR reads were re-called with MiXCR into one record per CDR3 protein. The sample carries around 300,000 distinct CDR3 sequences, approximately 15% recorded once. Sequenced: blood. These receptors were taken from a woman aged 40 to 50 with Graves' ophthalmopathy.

CDR3 sequence (DNA): TGCAGTGCGTCTCACTCTGGGGCCAACGTCCTGACTTTC. It yields the protein CSASHSGANVLTF. The chain is built from TRBV20-1 and TRBJ2-6; D is unresolved. The length of the CDR3 is 13 residues. V was cut by 6 bases and J by 0 bases, with 6 bases left in between. Germline assignment: CDR1 DFQATT and CDR2 SNEGSKA (reference sequence).

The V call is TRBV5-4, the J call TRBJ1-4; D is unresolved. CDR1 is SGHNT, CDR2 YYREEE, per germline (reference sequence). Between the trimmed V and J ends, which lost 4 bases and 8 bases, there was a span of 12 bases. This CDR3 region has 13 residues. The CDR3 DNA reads TGTGCCAGCAGCCCCTGGGTAGGGGAAAAACTGTTTTTT. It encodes CASSPWVGEKLFF.

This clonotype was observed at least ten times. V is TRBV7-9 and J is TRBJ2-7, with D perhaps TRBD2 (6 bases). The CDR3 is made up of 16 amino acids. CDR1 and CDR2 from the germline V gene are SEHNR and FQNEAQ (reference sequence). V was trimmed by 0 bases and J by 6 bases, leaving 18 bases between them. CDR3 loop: CASSLAGGRAAAEQYF. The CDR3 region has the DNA TGTGCCAGCAGCTTAGCGGGAGGCCGGGCCGCGGCCGAGCAGTACTTC.

The CDR3 spells CASSGTGAGANVLTF. The CDR3 DNA reads TGTGCCAGTAGTGGGACAGGGGCTGGGGCCAACGTCCTGACTTTC. The chain couples TRBV19 to TRBJ2-6, with TRBD1 matching 10 bases. The CDR3 loop spans 15 amino acids. V trimming: 5 bases; J trimming: 2 bases; junction bases outside the gene matches: 0. Germline CDR1 and CDR2: LNHDA and SQIVND (reference sequence).

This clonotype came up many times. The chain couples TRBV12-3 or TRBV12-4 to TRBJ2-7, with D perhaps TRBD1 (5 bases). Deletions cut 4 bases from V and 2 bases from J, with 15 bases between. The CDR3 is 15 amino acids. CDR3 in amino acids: CASSSATVGAYEQYF. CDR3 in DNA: TGTGCCAGCAGTTCGGCAACAGTAGGGGCCTACGAGCAGTACTTC.

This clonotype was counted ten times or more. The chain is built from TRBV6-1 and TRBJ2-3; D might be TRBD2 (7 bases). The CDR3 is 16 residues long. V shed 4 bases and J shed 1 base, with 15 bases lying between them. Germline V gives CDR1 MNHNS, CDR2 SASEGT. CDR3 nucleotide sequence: TGTGCCAGCAGTGCTGGGGGGGGCACCCGCACAGATACGCAGTATTTT. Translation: CASSAGGGTRTDTQYF.

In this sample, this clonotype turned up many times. In nucleotides, the CDR3 is TGTGCCAGCAGCCGGGGACAGGGGGTTTCCTACGAGCAGTACTTC. Protein: CASSRGQGVSYEQYF. V usage is TRBV3-1 and J usage is TRBJ2-7, with 11 bases lining up with TRBD1. The CDR3 is 15 amino acids. Germline loops: CDR1 LGHDT, CDR2 YNNKEL (reference sequence). Trimming removed 4 bases from V and 1 base from J; junction bases left unmatched: 3.

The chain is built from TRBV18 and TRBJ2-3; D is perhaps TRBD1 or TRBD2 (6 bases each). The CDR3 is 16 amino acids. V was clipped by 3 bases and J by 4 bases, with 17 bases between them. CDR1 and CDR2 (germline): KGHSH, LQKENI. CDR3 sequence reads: CASSPDSRRGADTQYF. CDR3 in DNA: TGTGCCAGCTCACCCGACTCGCGGAGGGGGGCAGATACGCAGTATTTT.

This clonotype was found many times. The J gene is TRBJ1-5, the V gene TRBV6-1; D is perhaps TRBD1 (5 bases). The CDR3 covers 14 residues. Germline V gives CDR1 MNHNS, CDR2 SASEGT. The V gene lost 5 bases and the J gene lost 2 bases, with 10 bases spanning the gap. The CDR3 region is CASSYGGGNQPQHF. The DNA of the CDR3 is TGTGCCAGCAGTTACGGGGGGGGCAATCAGCCCCAGCATTTT.

CDR3 loop: CASSLRGGGPYGYTF. The DNA of the CDR3 is TGTGCCAGCAGCCTTCGGGGTGGGGGACCCTATGGCTACACCTTC. The rearrangement uses TRBV7-2 and TRBJ1-2; possibly TRBD1 for D (5 bases). The V gene lost 5 bases and the J gene lost 4 bases, with 17 bases spanning the gap. CDR1 is SGHTA, CDR2 FQGNSA, per germline. This CDR3 is built from 15 residues.

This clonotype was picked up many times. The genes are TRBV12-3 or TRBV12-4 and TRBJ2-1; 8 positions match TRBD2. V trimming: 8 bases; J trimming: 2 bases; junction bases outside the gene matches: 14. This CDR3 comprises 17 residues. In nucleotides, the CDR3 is TGTGCCAGCCGCGGATGGGAAGCGGGGGTCACCTACAATGAGCAGTTCTTC. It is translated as CASRGWEAGVTYNEQFF.

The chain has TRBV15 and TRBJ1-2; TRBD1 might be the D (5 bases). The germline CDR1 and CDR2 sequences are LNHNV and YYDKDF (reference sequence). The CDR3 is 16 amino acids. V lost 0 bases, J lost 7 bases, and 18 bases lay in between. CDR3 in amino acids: CATSRDAGLGFSGYTF. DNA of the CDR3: TGTGCCACCAGCAGAGATGCAGGGTTGGGTTTTAGTGGCTACACCTTC.

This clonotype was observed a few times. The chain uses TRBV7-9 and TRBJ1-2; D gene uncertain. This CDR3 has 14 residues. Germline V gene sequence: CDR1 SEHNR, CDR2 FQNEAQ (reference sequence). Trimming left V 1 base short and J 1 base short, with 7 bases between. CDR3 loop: CASSLVRDNYGYTF. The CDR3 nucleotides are TGTGCCAGCAGCTTAGTGAGGGATAACTATGGCTACACCTTC.

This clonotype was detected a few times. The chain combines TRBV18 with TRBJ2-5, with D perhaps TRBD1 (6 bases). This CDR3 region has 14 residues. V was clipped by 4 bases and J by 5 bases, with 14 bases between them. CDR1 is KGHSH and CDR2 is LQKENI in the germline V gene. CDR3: CASSRGQQMETQYF. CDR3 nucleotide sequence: TGTGCCAGCTCACGAGGACAGCAGATGGAGACCCAGTACTTC.

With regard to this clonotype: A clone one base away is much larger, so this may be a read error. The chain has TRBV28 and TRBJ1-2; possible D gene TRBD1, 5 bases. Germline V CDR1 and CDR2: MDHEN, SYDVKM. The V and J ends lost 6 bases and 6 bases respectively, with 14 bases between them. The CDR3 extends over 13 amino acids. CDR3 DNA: TGTGCCAGCAGCCCGACAGATTTCCATGGCTACACCTTC. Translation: CASSPTDFHGYTF.

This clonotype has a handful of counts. The CDR3 protein is CASSRTPTGGPREKLFF. CDR3 nucleotide sequence: TGCGCCAGCAGCCGGACCCCTACAGGGGGACCAAGGGAAAAACTGTTTTTT. This chain joins TRBV5-1 and TRBJ1-4, with 8 bases matching TRBD1. The CDR3 spans 17 residues. Trimming at V came to 4 bases and at J to 8 bases, leaving 16 bases not matched to a gene. Germline CDR1 is SGHRS and CDR2 is YFSETQ.

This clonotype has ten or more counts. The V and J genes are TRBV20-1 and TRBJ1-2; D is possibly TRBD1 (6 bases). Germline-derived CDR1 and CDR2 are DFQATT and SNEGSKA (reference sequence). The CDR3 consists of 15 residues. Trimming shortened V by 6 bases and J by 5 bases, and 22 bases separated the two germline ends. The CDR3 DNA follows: TGCAGTGCCCCTATGGGACGGGGGGCGCGGTATGGCTACACCTTC. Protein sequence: CSAPMGRGARYGYTF.

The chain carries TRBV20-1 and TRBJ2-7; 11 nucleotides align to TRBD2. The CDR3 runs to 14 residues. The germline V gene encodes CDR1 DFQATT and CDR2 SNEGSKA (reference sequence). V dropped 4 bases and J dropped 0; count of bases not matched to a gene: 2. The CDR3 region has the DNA TGCAGTGCTAATAGCGGGGGGGCCTCCTACGAGCAGTACTTC. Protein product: CSANSGGASYEQYF.

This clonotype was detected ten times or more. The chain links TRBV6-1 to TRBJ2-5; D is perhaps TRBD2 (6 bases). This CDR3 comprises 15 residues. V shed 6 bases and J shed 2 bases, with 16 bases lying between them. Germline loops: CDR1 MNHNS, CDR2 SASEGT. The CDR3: CASRKTRAIQETQYF. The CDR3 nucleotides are TGTGCCAGCAGAAAGACTAGAGCCATACAAGAGACCCAGTACTTC.

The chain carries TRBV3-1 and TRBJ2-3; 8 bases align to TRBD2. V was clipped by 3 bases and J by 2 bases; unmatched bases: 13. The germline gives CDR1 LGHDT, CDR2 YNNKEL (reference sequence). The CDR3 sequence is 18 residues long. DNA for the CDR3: TGTGCCAGCAGCCAGGACCGAAGAGCGGGGGAGGACACAGATACGCAGTATTTT. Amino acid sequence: CASSQDRRAGEDTDTQYF.

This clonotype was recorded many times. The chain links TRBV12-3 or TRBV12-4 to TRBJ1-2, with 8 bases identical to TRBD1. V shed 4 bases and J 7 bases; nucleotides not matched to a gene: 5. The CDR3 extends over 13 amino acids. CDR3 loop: CASSSYRGSGYTF. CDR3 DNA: TGTGCCAGCAGTTCCTACAGGGGGTCTGGCTACACCTTC.

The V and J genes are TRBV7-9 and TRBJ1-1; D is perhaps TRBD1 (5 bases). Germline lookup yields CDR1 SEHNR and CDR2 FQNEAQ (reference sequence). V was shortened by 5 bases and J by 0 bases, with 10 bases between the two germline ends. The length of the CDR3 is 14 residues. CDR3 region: CASSAETVNTEAFF. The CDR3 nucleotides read TGTGCCAGCAGCGCGGAGACAGTGAACACTGAAGCTTTCTTT.